The source of this T cell receptor beta chain is a study of tumour-infiltrating T cells in Burkitt lymphoma. This CDR3 region has 15 residues. Germline CDR1 and CDR2: SGHAT and FQNNGV. V lost 5 bases and J lost 7; bases outside the gene matches: 10. Assay used: immunoSEQ multiplex PCR; TCRdb lists only in-frame clones, some missing. This table holds about 4,000 clones, 16% found once. V gene TRBV11-2 combines with J gene TRBJ2-4, with 8 bases that match TRBD2. The sequence was collected from a human donor with diffuse large B-cell lymphoma. Some clones in this sample may be carry-over from other donors' samples. Sequenced sample: tumor tissue. CDR3 region: CASSPLRGRFNIQYF. For the CDR3, the DNA is TGTGCCAGCAGCCCCCTTCGCGGGAGGTTCAACATTCAGTACTTC.